This section outlines one T cell receptor (beta chain) sequence together with its context. Its antigen remains undetermined. Per-nucleotide qualities are absent, and no much larger clonotype sits a single base away. The record originates from a study of cytomegalovirus exposure and HLA in healthy donors (dated by TCRdb to about 2017). In terms of the full investigation: An earlier analysis of approximately 590 of the donors reported roughly 270 Gb of sequence data and 100 million to 130 million unique TCR beta sequences from about 180 million T cells. An early release covering roughly 640 HLA-typed donors comprised approximately 300 gigabases of sequencing data and roughly 86 million unique TCR sequences. Of the roughly 400 genotyped donors, roughly 76% were placed in the genetic ancestry cluster associated with self-reported Caucasian donors. The study aimed to test whether signatures of past pathogen exposure could be identified by cataloging public T cell receptors. Using immunosequencing, the study profiled T cell repertoires from around 670 subjects and related those repertoires to cytomegalovirus serostatus. In addition to the first cohort of 500 to 850 subjects, a separate validation cohort of around 110 different subjects was used. To predict cytomegalovirus infection status, the study combined high-throughput TCR immunosequencing, statistical association of individual TCRs with disease status, and machine learning. A later analysis re-examined previously published TCR beta repertoires from several hundred donors and added high-resolution HLA genotyping to investigate patterns of TCR occurrence. The later analysis used no new phenotypic data to find candidate immune exposures, relying instead on TCR beta sequences and their occurrence across donors. To decide whether each TCR beta V gene segment behaved as functional or pseudogenic, an earlier analysis of approximately 600 of the donors relied on high-throughput TCR beta sequencing. Alongside the repertoire data, information on donor age, sex, ethnicity and CMV serostatus was compiled. A later genetic analysis used genome-wide SNP genotypes for 398 of the 666 donors, treating that subset as a discovery cohort. All discovery cohort repertoires had been generated using a single sequencing platform. HLA typing included class I and class II loci at four-digit resolution. Typing coverage differed by locus: A, B, C, DRB1 and DQB1 were typed in roughly 620-630 donors, DQA1 in about 560, DPA1 in approximately 610, and DPB1 in approximately 450. A few DR-DQ haplotypes were treated as single units for association and clustering because of strong linkage in the cohort. Among 398 genotyped donors of the cohort, an average of around 240,000 unique TCR beta nucleotide sequences were sequenced per donor, 15% to 20% of them non-productive. Study-level results and caveats: Because HLA typing was unavailable for some donors at each locus, only the typed subset was used in association tests. The sequencing pipeline was judged likely to have produced a cluster of highly shared sequence variants as a technical artifact. A further reported finding was that TCR beta sequences accurately predicted the HLA-A and HLA-B alleles for most subjects in the first cohort. Roughly uniform sequencing depth across donors was assumed in presence/absence analyses, although this assumption may not hold. The classifier was reported to diagnose cytomegalovirus status with high specificity and sensitivity in both the original and validation cohorts. Most TCR sequences were observed very rarely across donors, whereas some public TCRs were present in many individuals. The earlier analysis of 587 of the donors excluded seventeen rarely observed V segments, including chromosome 9 orphons, because counts were too low. V-gene and J-gene trimming of TCR beta chains was associated with a missense DCLRE1C variant in a later genetic analysis, and the association was replicated in an independent cohort. In vitro tests confirmed that a few of the cytomegalovirus-associated TCR beta chains recognize cytomegalovirus antigens. A later analysis reported that several top co-occurrence clusters appeared linked to parvovirus B19, influenza, CMV and Epstein-Barr virus. Correlated functional status among segregating V segments might be attributable to linkage disequilibrium, but an unknown experimental factor could not be ruled out. Assigning TCR associations to individual alleles was difficult when HLA alleles, especially DR and DQ, strongly co-occurred. Compared with equally common non-associated chains, HLA-associated TCR beta chains in a later analysis were more clonally expanded and had lower generation probabilities. A later genetic analysis reported fewer N-insertions in productive TCRs among donors in an Asian-associated ancestry cluster than the roughly 620-donor mean. A total of roughly 160 TCR beta chains were listed by the study as associated with cytomegalovirus. This cohort had only TCR beta chains sequenced, and the lack of alpha or paired-chain data limited which features could be detected. The 87-base-pair reads could not distinguish some IMGT-functional V segments, including TRBV6-2 and TRBV6-3, so those segments were excluded. In an earlier analysis of under 600 of the donors, most TCR beta V segments were observed in productive rearrangements about 90% or about 30% of the time, broadly matching IMGT annotations. CMV serostatus was the only immune exposure information available for the cohort. The authors suggested that the approach could potentially be extended to other disease states and immunological phenotypes. A later analysis associated about 17,000 TCR beta sequences with specific HLA alleles at a false discovery rate of 0.05. A later analysis found that most CMV-associated TCR beta chains appeared HLA-restricted, with HLA associations seemingly driven largely by CMV exposure. According to a later analysis, TCR association rates differed among HLA loci, with DRB1 alleles showing the most associated TCRs and HLA-C alleles showing the fewest.

V and J are truncated by 4 bases and 1 base respectively, leaving an intervening sequence of 8 bases. The cysteine opens and the phenylalanine closes a CDR3 of 13 amino acids. The sequence is cut down to CDR3 DNA, 39 bases in frame from base 1. For CDR1 and CDR2, the germline V gene lists SGDLS and YYNGEE. The cohort consisted of hundreds of healthy bone marrow donors. Cohort members were all nominally healthy when sampled, although unrecorded immune exposures were likely present. The donor tested CMV seronegative, placing the donor among the 300 to 450 seronegative members of the cohort. Every donor gave a peripheral blood sample, and the peripheral blood mononuclear cells from that sample were used for TCR beta sequencing. The Qiagen DNeasy Blood Extraction Kit was used to extract genomic DNA from the blood cell samples. The library was produced with the immunoSEQ multiplex PCR assay. The multiplex PCR relied on a mix of 60 forward primers for TCR Vbeta segments and 13 reverse primers for TCR Jbeta segments. The CDR3 region of rearranged TCR beta genes was amplified from genomic DNA by a multiplex PCR assay. The Illumina HiSeq System was used to sequence the amplified TCR beta libraries as 87-base-pair reads. The original pipeline was this. Across the 500 to 700 repertoires, a later analysis counted some 81 million unique TCR beta chains, 9.5 million to 13 million of which were shared by at least two donors. A nearest-neighbor algorithm error-corrected the raw reads and collapsed the reads into unique sequences, merging closely related sequences to remove PCR and sequencing errors. V, D and J gene segments were assigned by aligning CDR3 sequences to IMGT reference sequences. Each retained sequence needed at least a six-nucleotide match to both a V gene segment and a J gene segment. A rearrangement counted as productive if the CDR3 had no stop codons and remained in frame with V and J, and every other rearrangement counted as non-productive. Following IMGT convention, CDR3 was defined as the stretch from the second conserved V-encoded cysteine up to the conserved J-encoded phenylalanine. In an earlier analysis of approximately 500 of the donors, sequences lacking an unambiguous match to a single V gene segment were excluded. In an earlier analysis of some 590 of the donors, V segments were called functional above 56.7% productive rearrangements and were called segregating when the between-donor standard deviation exceeded 5%. To diagnose cytomegalovirus status from the catalog of TCR beta chain sequences, a statistical classification framework was built. A later analysis assigned V and J genes by comparing TCR nucleotide sequences with IMGT/GENE-DB human TR gene sequences. In a later analysis, CDR3 sequences and most-parsimonious VDJ recombination scenarios were assigned using the TCRdist pipeline. In a later analysis, each TCR beta chain was defined by its CDR3 amino acid sequence together with its V-gene family, and reads without a unique V-gene family were excluded. A later analysis removed roughly 590 highly shared, low-generation-probability nucleotide sequences to deal with suspected cross-contamination and a sequencing artifact. A later analysis calculated a clonal expansion index for each public chain from normalized within-repertoire ranks of inferred template counts. A later analysis computed generation probabilities with a VDJ recombination model fitted to out-of-frame rearrangements, and checked the results against IGoR. In a later analysis, TCR-TCR, TCR-HLA and TCR-CMV co-occurrence was scored with hypergeometric tests, and a repertoire-size bias correction was applied to TCR pairs. False discovery rates were estimated in a later analysis by permuting HLA or CMV assignments 20 times. In a later analysis, co-occurring TCRs were grouped using DBSCAN, and TCRdist sequence similarity was added for clustering within HLA-allele-positive subsets. Co-occurrence clustering excluded repertoires with fewer than 30,000 or more than 120,000 public chains, plus five with anomalous nucleotide sharing. As stored in TCRdb, this immuneACCESS dataset retains in-frame rearrangements with V and J assigned. A fraction of the clones does not appear; measured against another copy, unresolved V genes explain less than half of the discrepancy, and the remainder lacks a known reason. Clonal size and the V and J genes are those of that table, whereas D and trimming came from the DNA. The sample table holds some 52,000 clones, of which 72% were seen once. About 9.1% of the sample is in the top ten clones.

The sequenced sample consisted of PBMCs. This clonotype originated in a woman aged 50 to 65 in good health and CMV-seronegative. The V and J segments used are TRBV9 and TRBJ1-2; the D segment cannot be called with confidence. The nucleotide sequence reads TGTGCCAGCAGCCGGGAAGGTAACTATGGCTACACCTTC. Translation gives CASSREGNYGYTF.